Following are 28 T cell receptor beta chains from one sample sequenced in a study of CD8+ T cells in alopecia areata. Sequencing used cDNA as its template, made by extracting RNA and reverse transcribing it. Assay: immunoSEQ multiplex PCR; the TCRdb copy retains only in-frame clones and omits some. This repertoire shows over 200,000 clones, 57% found once; its top ten account for approximately 0.44%. The sample here was CD4+ T cells sorted from blood, taken at week 0. These TCRs come from a human donor with alopecia areata.

This clone was detected a few times. The V call is TRBV29-1, the J call TRBJ2-5, with D unclear. Trimming pared 6 bases from V and 2 bases from J, leaving 13 bases between. The V gene's germline CDR1 is SQVTM and CDR2 ANQGSEA. There are 13 residues in the CDR3. The CDR3 region is CSVFRGGQETQYF. The CDR3 bases are TGCAGCGTCTTCAGAGGTGGGCAAGAGACCCAGTACTTC.

This rearrangement joins TRBV4-1 to TRBJ2-7; 8 nucleotides line up with TRBD1. Per germline, CDR1 MGHRA and CDR2 YSYEKL. This CDR3 region has 16 residues. J was trimmed by 6 bases and V by 4 bases; bases with no gene match: 14. The CDR3 region is CASSRFLAGGSGEQYF. DNA of the CDR3: TGCGCCAGCAGCCGATTTTTGGCAGGGGGCTCGGGCGAGCAGTACTTC.

The rearrangement links TRBV29-1 to TRBJ1-2, with 10 nucleotides matching TRBD1. Losses at the gene ends were 6 bases for V and 6 bases for J; bases not matched to a gene: 4. Per the germline V gene, CDR1 is SQVTM and CDR2 is ANQGSEA. This CDR3 is built from 12 residues. The CDR3 is CSVGGQGDGYTF. Written as DNA, the CDR3 is TGCAGCGTGGGCGGACAGGGGGATGGCTACACCTTC.

Only a few counts were recorded for this clone. The gene calls are TRBV7-9 and TRBJ2-2; D remains unclear. The CDR3 is made up of 13 amino acids. The V end lost 6 bases, the J end lost 0 bases, and 5 bases lay between the germline ends. Germline CDR1 and CDR2: SEHNR and FQNEAQ (reference sequence). The chain's CDR3 is CASRASNTGELFF. The DNA of the CDR3 is TGTGCCAGCAGGGCATCGAACACCGGGGAGCTGTTTTTT. Based on the CDR3 plus reference TRBV7-9 and TRBJ2-2, the full variable domain is DTGVSQNPRHKITKRGQNVTFRCDPISEHNRLYWYRQTLGQGPEFLTYFQNEAQLEKSRLLSDRFSAERPKGSFSTLEIQRTEQGDSAMYLCASRASNTGELFFGEGSRLTVL.

The rearrangement joins TRBV13 to TRBJ2-5; D possibly corresponds to TRBD2 (6 bases). The V gene's germline CDR1 is PRHDT and CDR2 FYEKMQ (reference sequence). The V end lost 2 bases, the J end lost 3 bases, and 10 bases lay between the germline ends. The CDR3 loop spans 14 amino acids. CDR3 region: CASSLRTMKETQYF. In DNA, the CDR3 is TGTGCCAGCAGCTTACGGACTATGAAAGAGACCCAGTACTTC. The variable domain in full, with the rest retrieved from reference TRBV13 and TRBJ2-5, is AAGVIQSPRHLIKEKRETATLKCYPIPRHDTVYWYQQGPGQDPQFLISFYEKMQSDKGSIPDRFSAQQFSDYHSELNMSSLELGDSALYFCASSLRTMKETQYFGPGTRLLVL.

The chain uses TRBV7-9 and TRBJ1-1; no clear D. Germline V CDR1 and CDR2: SEHNR, FQNEAQ (reference sequence). V lost 1 base, J lost 6 bases, and 9 bases lay in between. The CDR3 extends over 13 amino acids. CDR3 bases: TGTGCCAGCAGCTTAGGTATTGGTTCTGAAGCTTTCTTT. Its protein product is CASSLGIGSEAFF.

This sequence joins TRBV18 and TRBJ1-2, with 8 bases identical to TRBD1. Germline CDR1 and CDR2: KGHSH and LQKENI. V lost 3 bases and J lost 1; bases outside the gene matches: 4. The CDR3 contains 15 residues. The CDR3 DNA reads TGTGCCAGCTCACCGGACAGGGAGGTTAACTATGGCTACACCTTC. Translated, it gives CASSPDREVNYGYTF.

The rearrangement uses TRBV5-1 and TRBJ2-1, with a possible D match to TRBD1 (6 bases). This CDR3 is 15 amino acids long. In germline, CDR1 is SGHRS, CDR2 YFSETQ. V dropped 2 bases and J dropped 6 bases, with 15 bases sitting between them. For the CDR3, the DNA is TGCGCCAGCAGCTTCGTTACAGGGTCCGTCAATGAGCAGTTCTTC. Its protein is CASSFVTGSVNEQFF.

The chain couples TRBV18 to TRBJ2-3; D gene uncertain. Germline V gene lookup returns CDR1 KGHSH and CDR2 LQKENI. The CDR3 is 14 residues long. Trimming stripped 0 bases from V and 4 bases from J, with 8 bases between. The DNA of the CDR3 is TGTGCCAGCTCACCACCGACCCTGGCAGATACGCAGTATTTT. Translated, it gives CASSPPTLADTQYF.

This chain joins TRBV27 and TRBJ2-1, with D unresolved. Trimming removed 4 bases from V and 12 bases from J, with 16 bases in between. Germline CDR1 and CDR2: MNHEY and SMNVEV (reference sequence). The CDR3 totals 13 residues. The CDR3 reads CASSSQDIRAQFF. For the CDR3, the DNA is TGTGCCAGCAGTTCGCAGGATATTCGGGCGCAGTTCTTC.

The V and J genes are TRBV2 and TRBJ1-2; TRBD1 matches 7 bases. Trimming at V came to 1 base and at J to 4 bases, leaving 3 bases not matched to a gene. The CDR3 covers 14 residues. Germline V gene sequence: CDR1 SNHLY, CDR2 FYNNEI. CDR3 region: CASSEGDSPYGYTF. In DNA form, the CDR3 reads TGTGCCAGCAGTGAAGGGGACAGCCCCTATGGCTACACCTTC.

This clone was recorded once. The CDR3: CASSERWRGANVLTF. Here the CDR3 DNA reads TGTGCCAGCAGTGAGCGTTGGAGGGGGGCCAACGTCCTGACTTTC. This chain connects TRBV2 to TRBJ2-6; a possible D gene is TRBD2 (5 bases). The CDR3 loop spans 15 amino acids. Trimming cost V 3 bases and J 4 bases, with 10 bases left between them. The germline V gene encodes CDR1 SNHLY and CDR2 FYNNEI.

The chain combines TRBV2 with TRBJ2-7; D ambiguous. Germline-derived CDR1 and CDR2 are SNHLY and FYNNEI. V was trimmed by 0 bases and J by 3 bases, leaving 3 bases between them. The CDR3 runs 12 residues. The CDR3 spells CASSEADYEQYF. CDR3 in DNA: TGTGCCAGCAGTGAAGCCGACTACGAGCAGTACTTC.

This chain joins TRBV30 and TRBJ1-1; tentatively, D is TRBD1 (5 bases). This CDR3 is 14 amino acids long. Looked up from germline, CDR1 is GTSNPN and CDR2 is SVGIG (reference sequence). Trimming took off 4 bases at V and 2 bases at J, with 14 bases between the two ends. The CDR3 DNA follows: TGTGCCTGGATTGGAAAGGGGCCAAACACTGAAGCTTTCTTT. It translates to CAWIGKGPNTEAFF.

Here the CDR3 DNA reads TGCGCCAGCAGACCCACGAGCGGGGGGGGAAACAATGAGCAGTTCTTC. Translating it yields CASRPTSGGGNNEQFF. This chain uses TRBV5-1 with TRBJ2-1, with 10 bases aligning to TRBD2. The CDR3 sequence is 16 residues long. Trimming at V came to 5 bases and at J to 5 bases, leaving 10 bases not matched to a gene. Germline V gene lookup returns CDR1 SGHRS and CDR2 YFSETQ.

The chain uses TRBV4-1 and TRBJ2-2; TRBD2 agrees at 15 bases. CDR1 and CDR2 from the germline V gene are MGHRA and YSYEKL. Trimming at V came to 4 bases and at J to 4 bases, leaving 10 bases not matched to a gene. CDR3 length: 19 amino acids. The DNA of the CDR3 is TGCGCCAGCAGCCCCCAACCGGGACTAGCGGGAGGTGGCACCGGGGAGCTGTTTTTT. This gives the protein CASSPQPGLAGGGTGELFF.

The rearrangement joins TRBV7-2 to TRBJ1-2, with D possibly TRBD1 on 5 matching bases. The CDR3 is 13 residues long. Deletions cut 7 bases from V and 8 bases from J, with 17 bases between. Germline V gene sequence: CDR1 SGHTA, CDR2 FQGNSA. This CDR3 is CASTTPPGHGYTF. The CDR3 DNA is TGTGCCAGCACCACACCCCCCGGACACGGCTACACCTTC.

This chain joins TRBV5-1 and TRBJ2-5; a weak D match, TRBD2 (5 bases). The CDR3 contains 13 residues. CDR1 SGHRS and CDR2 YFSETQ come from the germline V gene. The V and J ends lost 3 bases and 4 bases respectively, with 10 bases between them. The DNA for the CDR3 is TGCGCCAGCAGCTCGGAGGTCGGAGAGACCCAGTACTTC. It codes for CASSSEVGETQYF.

The CDR3 region has the DNA TGCAGCGTTGAAGTAGGACAGGGGTATGGCTACACCTTC. It codes for CSVEVGQGYGYTF. The chain couples TRBV29-1 to TRBJ1-2, with 9 bases fitting TRBD1. This CDR3 contains 13 residues. V lost 1 base to trimming and J lost 5 bases; unmatched junction nucleotides: 2. Germline values: CDR1 SQVTM, CDR2 ANQGSEA.

In this sample, this clone turned up a few times. The chain recombines TRBV4-1 with TRBJ2-4; D call uncertain. The CDR3 extends over 14 amino acids. The germline CDR1 and CDR2 sequences are MGHRA and YSYEKL. V dropped 2 bases and J dropped 4 bases, with 9 bases sitting between them. DNA of the CDR3: TGCGCCAGCAGCCAACCATTAGAGAAAAACATTCAGTACTTC. This encodes CASSQPLEKNIQYF.

The chain links TRBV5-1 to TRBJ1-2; no clear D. With 0 bases removed from V and 0 bases from J, the gap between germline ends came to 6 bases. CDR3 length equals 14 residues. The germline gives CDR1 SGHRS, CDR2 YFSETQ. DNA of the CDR3: TGCGCCAGCAGCTTGGACAGATCTAACTATGGCTACACCTTC. Its protein is CASSLDRSNYGYTF.

The chain employs TRBV25-1 and TRBJ2-2, with TRBD2 as a possible D gene (6 bases). V was trimmed by 5 bases and J by 1 base, leaving 11 bases between them. Germline values: CDR1 MGHDK, CDR2 SYGVNS. The CDR3 runs to 15 residues. The CDR3 bases are TGTGCCAGCAGTCTCCGGGGGAAGAACACCGGGGAGCTGTTTTTT. This codes for CASSLRGKNTGELFF.

The CDR3 nucleotides read TGCAGCGTTGAAGTCGCAGAGAAAGGCACCGGGGAGCTGTTTTTT. This sequence encodes CSVEVAEKGTGELFF. This chain connects TRBV29-1 to TRBJ2-2; D unresolved. With 1 base removed from V and 4 bases from J, the gap between germline ends came to 13 bases. The CDR3 loop spans 15 amino acids. Germline loops: CDR1 SQVTM, CDR2 ANQGSEA.

CDR3 bases: TGTGCCAGCAGTTCCACTAGCGGGGCCTCCTACGAGCAGTACTTC. This encodes CASSSTSGASYEQYF. The chain uses TRBV6-6 and TRBJ2-7; 10 bases match TRBD2. J was trimmed by 0 bases and V by 4 bases; bases with no gene match: 3. The germline gives CDR1 MNHNY, CDR2 SVGAGI (reference sequence). The CDR3 is 15 residues long.

The chain employs TRBV5-4 and TRBJ2-2, with TRBD2 matching over 10 bases. The CDR3 totals 16 residues. V lost 4 bases and J lost 5; bases outside the gene matches: 8. Germline values: CDR1 SGHNT, CDR2 YYREEE (reference sequence). Written as DNA, the CDR3 is TGTGCCAGCAGCGTCGGGACTAGCGCCAAGACCGGGGAGCTGTTTTTT. The encoded protein is CASSVGTSAKTGELFF.

This clone was detected only a few times. The chain links TRBV5-6 to TRBJ1-1, with unresolved D. V lost 2 bases, J lost 4 bases, and 3 bases lay in between. The CDR3 has 11 amino acids. Germline CDR1 SGHDT, CDR2 YYEEEE. CDR3 sequence reads: CASSFVTEAFF. The CDR3 region has the DNA TGTGCCAGCAGCTTCGTCACTGAAGCTTTCTTT.

The chain couples TRBV19 to TRBJ1-1; tentatively, D is TRBD1 (6 bases). V was cut by 2 bases and J by 1 base, with 14 bases left in between. In germline, CDR1 is LNHDA, CDR2 SQIVND (reference sequence). CDR3 size: 16 residues. Here the CDR3 reads CASSIPSQGTNTEAFF. The CDR3 nucleotides are TGTGCCAGTAGTATACCCTCGCAGGGGACGAACACTGAAGCTTTCTTT.

The chain carries TRBV4-1 and TRBJ2-5, with 7 nucleotides matching TRBD1. Germline lookup yields CDR1 MGHRA and CDR2 YSYEKL. V lost 1 base, J lost 1 base, and 6 bases stayed unmatched. The CDR3 is 16 amino acids. CDR3 nucleotides: TGCGCCAGCAGCCAAGTAGAGGGGGCTACCCAAGAGACCCAGTACTTC. Protein: CASSQVEGATQETQYF.